The TCR beta chain under discussion was sequenced for a study of molecular identifiers for immune sequencing clone quantification. The germline V and J ends were trimmed by 6 bases and 0 bases, with 15 bases remaining between them. CDR1 is DFQATT and CDR2 is SNEGSKA in the germline V gene (reference sequence). This CDR3 contains 14 residues. This clonotype was seen only a few times. A single record per CDR3 protein comes from TCRdb applying MiXCR to the PCR reads. Of about 100,000 distinct CDR3 sequences in the sample, 21% were seen once. The chain couples TRBV20-1 to TRBJ2-7; TRBD2 is a possible D gene (5 bases). The sequencing sample was made of naive CD8+ T cells from blood, with Jurkat cell RNA spiked in. Subset meaning: FACS-sorted CD8+CD4-CCR7+CD45RA+ naive T cells. This receptor was obtained from a human donor in good health. Some libraries in this study had Jurkat cell RNA spiked in. DNA of the CDR3: TGCAGTGCGGGGAGTCTTTTTTCCTCCTACGAGCAGTACTTC. Its protein product is CSAGSLFSSYEQYF.